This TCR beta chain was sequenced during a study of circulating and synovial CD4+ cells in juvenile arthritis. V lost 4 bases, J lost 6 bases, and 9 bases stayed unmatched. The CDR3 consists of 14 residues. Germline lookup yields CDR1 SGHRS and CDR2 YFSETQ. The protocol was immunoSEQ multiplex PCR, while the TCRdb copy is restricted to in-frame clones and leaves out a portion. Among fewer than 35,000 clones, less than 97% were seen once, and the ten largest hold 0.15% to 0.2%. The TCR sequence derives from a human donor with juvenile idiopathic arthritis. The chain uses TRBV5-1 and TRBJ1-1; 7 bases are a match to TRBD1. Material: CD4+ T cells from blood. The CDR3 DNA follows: TGCGCCAGCAGCCCGACCAGGGGGTCGGCTGAAGCTTTCTTT. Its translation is CASSPTRGSAEAFF.